The clone carrying this T cell receptor (beta chain) was observed at least ten times. As yet, its antigen is unknown. This sample was included in a study of T-cell reconstitution after alpha-beta-depleted transplantation in children. Study-wide findings and caveats: Where alpha-beta T cells came from about two months after transplant was reportedly several hundred expanded graft clones. One year post-transplant, T-cell counts and diversity were largely derived from T cells produced anew. Recipient T cells and thymic progenitors that survived gave rise to the high TCRbeta diversity observed at day 60 in some patients.

It was with unique molecular identifiers that the TCRbeta library was prepared. TCRdb passed the PCR reads through MiXCR, listing each CDR3 protein once. The data show some 150,000 distinct CDR3 sequences, about 8.8% seen once. Germline CDR1 and CDR2: SGHRS and YFSETQ. This CDR3 is built from 14 residues. J gave up 5 bases and V 0 bases, and 4 bases lay outside the gene matches. The V gene is TRBV5-1, the J gene TRBJ1-1, with 7 positions matching TRBD1. This TCR was recovered from a female patient younger than 10 who had a stem cell transplant for congenital amegakaryocytic thrombocytopenia, so the T cells may come from the graft donor. Sequenced here: PBMCs, mostly from graft donor cells, sampled 180 days after TCRalphabeta/CD19-depleted stem cell transplant. CDR3 sequence (DNA): TGCGCCAGCAGCTTGGGACAGGGAGAGACTGAAGCTTTCTTT. Protein product: CASSLGQGETEAFF.